These 22 T cell receptor beta chains came from one sample sequenced in a study of T cell responses to AZD1222 COVID-19 vaccine. Measured with immunoSEQ multiplex PCR; TCRdb has only the in-frame clones, and not every one. The sample has some 120,000 clones; roughly 84% are singletons. Sequenced here: peripheral blood, sampled on day 0 of AZD1222 vaccination. These receptors were obtained from an adult in good health.

This clone appeared once. This rearrangement joins TRBV24-1 to TRBJ1-1; a weak D match, TRBD1 (5 bases). V was trimmed by 4 bases and J by 5 bases, leaving 13 bases between them. The CDR3 runs to 14 residues. The germline gives CDR1 KGHDR, CDR2 SFDVKD. The chain's CDR3 is CATSDPGRGTEAFF. The CDR3 bases are TGTGCCACCAGTGACCCCGGGAGGGGAACTGAAGCTTTCTTT.

The chain recombines TRBV11-2 with TRBJ2-7; 8 bases align to TRBD2. The CDR3 is 16 residues long. CDR1 is SGHAT, CDR2 FQNNGV, per germline. V trimming: 2 bases; J trimming: 0 bases; junction bases outside the gene matches: 6. The CDR3 DNA follows: TGTGCCAGCAGCTTAAGACGTGGGACTAGCTCCTACGAGCAGTACTTC. It yields the protein CASSLRRGTSSYEQYF. Using reference TRBV11-2 and TRBJ2-7 for the parts outside the CDR3, the full variable domain is EAGVAQSPRYKIIEKRQSVAFWCNPISGHATLYWYQQILGQGPKLLIQFQNNGVVDDSQLPKDRFSAERLKGVDSTLKIQPAKLEDSAVYLCASSLRRGTSSYEQYFGPGTRLTVT.

V is TRBV3-1 (or the pseudogene TRBV3-2) and J is TRBJ1-2; D is unclear. The germline V gene encodes CDR1 LGHDT and CDR2 YNNKEL (reference sequence). V lost 0 bases and J 0 bases, leaving 11 bases between the germline ends. This CDR3 is 16 amino acids long. The CDR3 is CASSQEGRGSNYGYTF. DNA of the CDR3: TGTGCCAGCAGCCAAGAGGGGAGAGGATCTAACTATGGCTACACCTTC.

The V gene is TRBV28, the J gene TRBJ2-7, with D perhaps matching TRBD2 (5 bases). The germline V and J ends were trimmed by 5 bases and 3 bases, with 11 bases remaining between them. CDR3 length: 13 amino acids. Germline V gene lookup returns CDR1 MDHEN and CDR2 SYDVKM. CDR3 sequence reads: CASSVFRGYEQYF. CDR3 sequence (DNA): TGTGCCAGCAGTGTTTTTCGGGGCTACGAGCAGTACTTC.

The chain couples TRBV4-1 to TRBJ1-1; 12 nucleotides line up with TRBD1. The CDR3 spans 17 residues. V gave up 4 bases and J gave up 10 bases; unmatched junction bases: 16. Per the germline V gene, CDR1 is MGHRA and CDR2 is YSYEKL. In nucleotides, the CDR3 is TGCGCCAGCAGCCTATACGGGGTAGGGACAGGGGGCTCAGTAGCTTTCTTT. This encodes CASSLYGVGTGGSVAFF.

The chain has TRBV13 and TRBJ1-1, with D unresolved. The ends were cut back, 8 bases at V and 6 bases at J, with 13 bases in the middle. Germline loops: CDR1 PRHDT, CDR2 FYEKMQ (reference sequence). The CDR3 covers 12 residues. The CDR3, as DNA: TGTGCCAGCGGAGGGATTGGCCCTGAAGCTTTCTTT. Its translation is CASGGIGPEAFF.

This clone was observed once. The genes are TRBV6-5 and TRBJ1-3; TRBD1 matches 7 bases. CDR1 and CDR2 (germline): MNHEY, SVGAGI. The CDR3 consists of 14 residues. Unmatched junction bases numbered 2, after V lost 2 bases and J lost 4 bases. The CDR3 here is CASSYKGAGNTIYF. The CDR3 DNA reads as TGTGCCAGCAGTTACAAGGGGGCGGGAAACACCATATATTTT.

The chain links TRBV6-5 to TRBJ2-3; D might be TRBD2 (6 bases). V was trimmed by 5 bases and J by 8 bases, leaving 11 bases between them. The CDR3 extends over 12 amino acids. Germline loops: CDR1 MNHEY, CDR2 SVGAGI. CDR3 region: CASSPGGATQYF. For the CDR3, the DNA is TGTGCCAGCAGTCCCGGGGGAGCTACGCAGTATTTT.

This clone was seen only once. The V call is TRBV10-3, the J call TRBJ2-1; D tentatively fits TRBD1 or TRBD2 (5 bases each). V lost 2 bases and J lost 4, with 15 bases in between. The CDR3 contains 16 residues. The germline V gene has CDR1 ENHRY and CDR2 SYGVKD. The CDR3 protein is CAISETSPGPYNEQFF. In nucleotides, the CDR3 is TGTGCCATCAGTGAGACCTCCCCGGGACCATACAATGAGCAGTTCTTC.

This chain connects TRBV5-1 to TRBJ2-7; D call uncertain. This CDR3 contains 11 residues. From germline, CDR1 is SGHRS and CDR2 YFSETQ. Trimming left V 5 bases short and J 1 base short, with 4 bases between. The CDR3 sequence: CASRRSYEQYF. DNA for the CDR3: TGCGCCAGCAGGCGATCCTACGAGCAGTACTTC.

V is TRBV15 and J is TRBJ2-3, with a possible D match to TRBD1 (6 bases). Germline V gives CDR1 LNHNV, CDR2 YYDKDF (reference sequence). The V and J ends lost 2 bases and 1 base respectively, with 19 bases between them. The CDR3 is 18 amino acids. CDR3 sequence reads: CATSRQSIGGSGTDTQYF. The CDR3 DNA follows: TGTGCCACCAGCAGACAATCAATAGGGGGTAGTGGCACAGATACGCAGTATTTT.

The chain uses TRBV30 and TRBJ1-4; 7 positions agree with TRBD1. The CDR3 contains 15 residues. CDR1 and CDR2 (germline): GTSNPN, SVGIG (reference sequence). The V gene end was trimmed by 2 bases and the J gene end by 8 bases; junction bases not matched to a gene: 11. Written as DNA, the CDR3 is TGTGCCTGGAGTTGGATAGGGACAGCGGAGGAAAAACTGTTTTTT. The encoded protein is CAWSWIGTAEEKLFF.

This chain links TRBV1 with TRBJ1-5; the table assigns TRBD1, which was not confirmed against the DNA. TRBV1 is classified as a pseudogene. This CDR3 is built from 17 residues. The CDR3 loop reads CTSSHRRGDRINQPQHF. CDR3 DNA: TGCACCAGCAGCCATAGGCGAGGGGACAGGATCAATCAGCCCCAGCATTTT.

This clone occurred once. At one end the junction does not follow the germline gene, possibly because of a read error. This chain links TRBV3-1 (or the pseudogene TRBV3-2) with TRBJ1-5; D gene unclear. Germline V gene lookup returns CDR1 LGHDT and CDR2 YNNKEL (reference sequence). CDR3 length: 12 amino acids. The CDR3 DNA reads TGTGCCAGCAGCCAAGGCAACCAGCCCCAGCATTTT. Protein sequence: CASSQGNQPQHF.

This clone was detected only a few times. The V call is TRBV2, the J call TRBJ1-6, with unresolved D. This CDR3 contains 15 residues. Germline loops: CDR1 SNHLY, CDR2 FYNNEI. Trimming shortened V by 1 base and J by 7 bases, and 11 bases separated the two germline ends. As DNA, the CDR3 is TGTGCCAGCAGTGAAGTGGAGGGTACGAATTCACCCCTCCACTTT. This translates into CASSEVEGTNSPLHF.

This chain links TRBV27 with TRBJ2-7; D is unresolved. This CDR3 is built from 13 residues. The ends were cut back, 0 bases at V and 3 bases at J, with 6 bases in the middle. Germline CDR1 MNHEY, CDR2 SMNVEV (reference sequence). CDR3 protein: CASSLSPLYEQYF. CDR3 DNA sequence: TGTGCCAGCAGTTTATCTCCCCTCTACGAGCAGTACTTC.

The chain links TRBV29-1 to TRBJ2-2; D uncertain. The CDR3 sequence is 12 residues long. Germline assignment: CDR1 SQVTM and CDR2 ANQGSEA. The V gene lost 7 bases and the J gene lost 6 bases, with 12 bases spanning the gap. CDR3 protein: CSALGMAGELFF. The CDR3 DNA sequence: TGCAGCGCCCTGGGGATGGCCGGGGAGCTGTTTTTT.

The V and J genes are TRBV28 and TRBJ1-1, with 7 nucleotides matching TRBD1. V dropped 3 bases and J dropped 7; count of bases not matched to a gene: 5. CDR1 and CDR2 from the germline V gene are MDHEN and SYDVKM. The CDR3 spans 13 residues. CDR3 DNA sequence: TGTGCCAGCAGTTTCGACCGGGACAGTGAAGCTTTCTTT. Protein sequence: CASSFDRDSEAFF.

The rearrangement joins TRBV6-5 to TRBJ2-1; D assignment may be TRBD1 or TRBD2 (5 bases each). CDR1 is MNHEY and CDR2 is SVGAGI in the germline V gene. The CDR3 totals 15 residues. The V end lost 2 bases, the J end lost 5 bases, and 13 bases lay between the germline ends. CDR3 sequence reads: CASSYRDRRNNEQFF. The CDR3 DNA is TGTGCCAGCAGTTACCGGGACCGAAGAAACAATGAGCAGTTCTTC.

The chain joins TRBV9 to TRBJ1-2; the D gene is possibly TRBD1 (5 bases). The CDR3 spans 16 residues. The V end was cut by 0 bases, the J end by 3 bases, with 15 bases between. Germline-derived CDR1 and CDR2 are SGDLS and YYNGEE. CDR3 bases: TGTGCCAGCAGCGTAGACAAAAGGGGCTGGGACTATGGCTACACCTTC. Protein product: CASSVDKRGWDYGYTF.

The J gene is TRBJ1-5, the V gene TRBV28; D is unresolved. The CDR3 is 12 amino acids. CDR1 MDHEN and CDR2 SYDVKM come from the germline V gene. The V end was cut by 3 bases, the J end by 7 bases, with 7 bases between. CDR3 residues: CASSLPSQPQHF. In DNA, the CDR3 is TGTGCCAGCAGTTTGCCCTCCCAGCCCCAGCATTTT.

The chain carries TRBV9 and TRBJ2-1; the match to TRBD2 covers 9 bases. CDR1 is SGDLS, CDR2 YYNGEE, per germline. The ends lost 3 bases at V and 8 bases at J; junction bases unmatched: 6. This CDR3 is built from 14 residues. The DNA for the CDR3 is TGTGCCAGCAGCGCGGCGGGAGGGGGATATGAGCAGTTCTTC. As protein: CASSAAGGGYEQFF.